Below, one T cell receptor (beta chain) is given with its context. The antigen remains undetermined. The same CDR3 can be traced to other DNA sequences in this sample. This CDR3 region has 13 residues. Per germline, CDR1 SNHLY and CDR2 FYNNEI. Trimming left V 6 bases short and J 1 base short, with 9 bases between. These data come from a study of cytomegalovirus exposure and HLA in healthy donors. Overall study results and limits: Immune exposure information available was restricted to CMV serostatus. There were reportedly fewer N-insertions in an Asian-associated ancestry cluster than the approximately 670-donor mean, in a later analysis. Links to common viral pathogens appeared, in a later analysis, for several of the most significant clusters.

Among the donors, all were healthy bone marrow donors. PCR used 60 Vbeta primers and 13 Jbeta primers. The data were produced by immunoSEQ multiplex PCR, yet TCRdb's version contains in-frame clones alone and is incomplete. This sample has 100,000 to 120,000 clones, with 70% to 90% found just once. Sequencing was performed on PBMCs. This receptor was taken from a man aged 35-49 years in good health and CMV-seronegative. V usage is TRBV2 and J usage is TRBJ1-1; D might be TRBD1 (5 bases). The CDR3 sequence is CASRGTGNTEAFF. As DNA, the CDR3 is TGTGCCAGCAGGGGTACAGGGAACACTGAAGCTTTCTTT.